Each of the 21 T cell receptor beta chains below was sequenced from the same sample in a study of T-cell memory formation after mild COVID-19. TCRdb re-analysed the 5' RACE reads in MiXCR, keeping a single row per CDR3 protein. In the table there are approximately 430,000 distinct CDR3 sequences, more than 20% of which are singletons. Source material: PBMCs or a T cell subset sorted from them (not recorded which). Source of these receptors: an adult woman who had mild COVID-19 (a few samples of this study predate the infection). Cell type and time point are not known.

This clonotype was seen just once. The CDR3 region is CASSNSPYEQYF. The CDR3 nucleotides read TGTGCCAGCAGTAACAGTCCCTACGAGCAGTACTTC. The chain uses TRBV2 and TRBJ2-7; D unresolved. Per germline, CDR1 SNHLY and CDR2 FYNNEI. V lost 5 bases to trimming and J lost 2 bases, with 7 bases between them. The CDR3 has 12 amino acids.

The rearrangement uses TRBV12-3 or TRBV12-4 and TRBJ2-1; no clear D. The CDR3 sequence is 12 residues long. The V end was cut by 11 bases, the J end by 7 bases, with 15 bases between. This CDR3 reads CACRRDLNEQFF. Here the CDR3 DNA reads TGTGCCTGCCGGCGAGACCTGAATGAGCAGTTCTTC.

This chain joins TRBV29-1 and TRBJ1-5, with 10 bases aligning to TRBD1. The junction had 8 bases not matched to a gene; V was cut back by 0 bases and J by 3 bases. Germline values: CDR1 SQVTM, CDR2 ANQGSEA. This CDR3 has 17 amino acids. The chain's CDR3 is CSVEDLLGQGTNQPQHF. CDR3 sequence (DNA): TGCAGCGTTGAAGATCTCCTGGGACAGGGGACCAATCAGCCCCAGCATTTT. Drawing the rest from reference TRBV29-1 and TRBJ1-5, the complete variable domain is SAVISQKPSRDICQRGTSLTIQCQVDSQVTMMFWYRQQPGQSLTLIATANQGSEATYESGFVIDKFPISRPNLTFSTLTVSNMSPEDSSIYLCSVEDLLGQGTNQPQHFGDGTRLSIL.

The chain has TRBV9 and TRBJ2-5; D ambiguous. Trimming took off 0 bases at V and 5 bases at J, with 11 bases between the two ends. The CDR3 has 14 residues. Germline CDR1 reads SGDLS; CDR2 reads YYNGEE. CDR3 nucleotides: TGTGCCAGCAGCGTAGGACTCAACGGGGAGACCCAGTACTTC. This translates into CASSVGLNGETQYF.

This clonotype was recorded a few times. The chain carries TRBV13 and TRBJ1-6; 9 positions match TRBD1. Trimming removed 5 bases from V and 10 bases from J; junction bases left unmatched: 18. The CDR3 consists of 18 residues. CDR1 PRHDT and CDR2 FYEKMQ come from the germline V gene (reference sequence). CDR3 DNA sequence: TGTGCCAGCAGCGCCCGTCAGCGGACAGGGGTCGGAGGGTCACCCCTCCACTTT. It codes for CASSARQRTGVGGSPLHF.

V and J are TRBV27 and TRBJ1-2, with 7 bases fitting TRBD1. Germline CDR1 reads MNHEY; CDR2 reads SMNVEV (reference sequence). Losses at the gene ends were 5 bases for V and 1 base for J; bases not matched to a gene: 10. The CDR3 spans 16 residues. CDR3 sequence reads: CASSRTGMVLNYGYTF. CDR3 in DNA: TGTGCCAGCAGTAGGACAGGAATGGTGCTTAACTATGGCTACACCTTC.

This clonotype was seen only a few times. The chain couples TRBV6-5 to TRBJ2-2; TRBD1 might be the D (5 bases). CDR1 and CDR2 (germline): MNHEY, SVGAGI. With 7 bases removed from V and 2 bases from J, the gap between germline ends came to 8 bases. CDR3 length: 13 residues. The CDR3 nucleotides are TGTGCCAGCAAGACAGTAAACACCGGGGAGCTGTTTTTT. It yields the protein CASKTVNTGELFF.

This clonotype was observed a few times. The CDR3 sequence is CASSMSQGETQYF. The CDR3 nucleotides read TGTGCCAGCAGTATGTCACAGGGGGAGACCCAGTACTTC. The chain is built from TRBV11-2 and TRBJ2-5, with 7 bases that match TRBD1. Trimming at V came to 6 bases and at J to 5 bases, leaving 6 bases not matched to a gene. CDR3 length: 13 amino acids. Germline values: CDR1 SGHAT, CDR2 FQNNGV.

V gene TRBV5-1 combines with J gene TRBJ2-5; perhaps TRBD2 as D (6 bases). The length of the CDR3 is 15 residues. The germline CDR1 and CDR2 sequences are SGHRS and YFSETQ. Between the trimmed V and J ends, which lost 5 bases and 1 base, there was a span of 15 bases. Here the CDR3 DNA reads TGCGCCAGCAGTTTGCCCCAGGGACTCCAAGAGACCCAGTACTTC. It yields the protein CASSLPQGLQETQYF.

The chain has TRBV15 and TRBJ1-5; maybe TRBD1 (5 bases). Germline CDR1 and CDR2: LNHNV and YYDKDF (reference sequence). Between the trimmed V and J ends, which lost 0 bases and 5 bases, there was a span of 11 bases. The CDR3 runs to 15 residues. The CDR3 coding sequence is TGTGCCACCAGCAGAGATTCGGGGGGGGATCAGCCCCAGCATTTT. Translating gives CATSRDSGGDQPQHF.

This clonotype was detected a few times. The rearrangement links TRBV9 to TRBJ2-3; 9 bases are shared with TRBD2. Germline V gene data show CDR1 as SGDLS and CDR2 as YYNGEE. The trim removed 7 bases at V and 4 bases at J, leaving 7 bases unmatched. The CDR3 is made up of 14 amino acids. CDR3 amino acids: CASARGGAADTQYF. The CDR3 region has the DNA TGTGCCAGCGCGCGCGGGGGGGCCGCAGATACGCAGTATTTT.

This clonotype was counted between two and nine times. The V and J genes are TRBV5-1 and TRBJ2-2; tentative D call: TRBD2 (5 bases). Germline V gene sequence: CDR1 SGHRS, CDR2 YFSETQ. This CDR3 has 15 amino acids. Trimming pared 0 bases from V and 6 bases from J, leaving 12 bases between. CDR3: CASSLGAAAAGELFF. The CDR3, as DNA: TGCGCCAGCAGCTTGGGAGCGGCCGCGGCCGGGGAGCTGTTTTTT. Full variable domain (remainder filled in from reference TRBV5-1 and TRBJ2-2): KAGVTQTPRYLIKTRGQQVTLSCSPISGHRSVSWYQQTPGQGLQFLFEYFSETQRNKGNFPGRFSGRQFSNSRSEMNVSTLELGDSALYLCASSLGAAAAGELFFGEGSRLTVL.

This rearrangement joins TRBV7-2 to TRBJ2-1; D unclear. Germline V gives CDR1 SGHTA, CDR2 FQGNSA. With 8 bases removed from V and 3 bases from J, the gap between germline ends came to 5 bases. The CDR3 totals 11 residues. The CDR3 is CASQDYNEQFF. CDR3 nucleotides: TGTGCCAGCCAAGACTACAATGAGCAGTTCTTC. The variable domain in full, with the rest retrieved from reference TRBV7-2 and TRBJ2-1, is GAGVSQSPSNKVTEKGKDVELRCDPISGHTALYWYRQSLGQGLEFLIYFQGNSAPDKSGLPSDRFSAERTGGSVSTLTIQRTQQEDSAVYLCASQDYNEQFFGPGTRLTVL.

This chain uses TRBV10-3 with TRBJ1-2, with a weak D call TRBD1 (5 bases). The V end was cut by 4 bases, the J end by 7 bases, with 10 bases between. CDR3 size: 12 residues. Germline values: CDR1 ENHRY, CDR2 SYGVKD. For the CDR3, the DNA is TGTGCCATCAGTGGTCGGGACGGTGGCTACACCTTC. Its translation is CAISGRDGGYTF.

This chain joins TRBV6-5 and TRBJ2-1, with a weak D call TRBD1 (5 bases). Trimming removed 0 bases at V and 8 bases at J, with 8 bases between. Germline loops: CDR1 MNHEY, CDR2 SVGAGI. The CDR3 covers 13 residues. CDR3 sequence: CASSYSRVHEQFF. For the CDR3, the DNA is TGTGCCAGCAGTTACTCCAGGGTACATGAGCAGTTCTTC.

This clonotype was found a few times. The chain links TRBV5-1 to TRBJ2-6; 7 nucleotides match TRBD1. The CDR3 length is 19 residues. CDR1 and CDR2 from the germline V gene are SGHRS and YFSETQ. V lost 0 bases to trimming and J lost 0 bases; unmatched junction nucleotides: 9. CDR3 loop: CASSLEPGQPSSGANVLTF. The CDR3 coding sequence is TGCGCCAGCAGCTTGGAGCCGGGACAGCCAAGCTCTGGGGCCAACGTCCTGACTTTC.

This chain uses TRBV4-3 with TRBJ2-7, with 10 bases that match TRBD1. Per germline, CDR1 LGHNA and CDR2 YSLEER. J lost 5 bases, V lost 1 base, and 11 bases had no gene match. The CDR3 is 17 amino acids. CDR3 nucleotide sequence: TGCGCCAGCAGCCAAGCCCTCAGCGGACAGGGGGTGCACGAGCAGTACTTC. Protein product: CASSQALSGQGVHEQYF.

The genes are TRBV6-5 and TRBJ1-3, with D tentatively TRBD1 (6 bases). Deletions cut 6 bases from V and 2 bases from J, with 11 bases between. CDR1 and CDR2 (germline): MNHEY, SVGAGI. The CDR3 totals 14 residues. The CDR3, as DNA: TGTGCCAGCAGCCAGGGACACCCTGGAAACACCATATATTTT. This gives the protein CASSQGHPGNTIYF.

Ten or more counts support this clonotype. The J gene is TRBJ2-7, the V gene TRBV5-1; TRBD2 agrees at 8 bases. The length of the CDR3 is 15 residues. V trimming: 0 bases; J trimming: 0 bases; junction bases outside the gene matches: 2. CDR1 and CDR2 (germline): SGHRS, YFSETQ. The CDR3 reads CASSLGAGDSYEQYF. DNA of the CDR3: TGCGCCAGCAGCTTGGGAGCGGGGGACTCCTACGAGCAGTACTTC.

V gene TRBV18 combines with J gene TRBJ1-1; 10 bases agree with TRBD1. Germline V gene sequence: CDR1 KGHSH, CDR2 LQKENI. V gave up 4 bases and J gave up 4 bases; unmatched junction bases: 6. The CDR3 consists of 15 residues. The CDR3 nucleotides read TGTGCCAGCTCACAGACAGGGGGCGAGAGCACTGAAGCTTTCTTT. The encoded protein is CASSQTGGESTEAFF. The full variable domain, completed using reference TRBV18 and TRBJ1-1, is NAGVMQNPRHLVRRRGQEARLRCSPMKGHSHVYWYRQLPEEGLKFMVYLQKENIIDESGMPKERFSAEFPKEGPSILRIQQVVRGDSAAYFCASSQTGGESTEAFFGQGTRLTVV.

The rearrangement joins TRBV7-3 to TRBJ2-2; TRBD1 aligns across 8 bases. J lost 1 base, V lost 2 bases, and 12 bases had no gene match. The length of the CDR3 is 19 residues. The germline CDR1 and CDR2 sequences are SGHTA and FQGTGA. CDR3 in DNA: TGTGCCAGCAGCTTACGGGTTTCATCAGACAGGGGGAACACCGGGGAGCTGTTTTTT. Translating gives CASSLRVSSDRGNTGELFF.